The clone carrying this T cell receptor beta chain was recorded a few times. The antigen remains undetermined. Germline assignment: CDR1 MDHEN and CDR2 SYDVKM. Trimming stripped 7 bases from V and 6 bases from J, with 9 bases between. The CDR3 contains 11 residues. The entry originates in a study of OX40 agonist ivuxolimab in advanced cancers. For the study at large: Across the patients, intravenous ivuxolimab was delivered every 2 weeks at 0.01 to 10 mg/kg.

Produced via immunoSEQ multiplex PCR; TCRdb's table is partial and in-frame only. The sample contains about 72,000 clones, roughly 89% of which appear only once. Study results and limitations: People who partly responded at 0.1-3.0 mg/kg had some of the least clonal expansion seen. CD8+ T cells showed, on average, more clonal expansion than CD4+ cells.

The chain joins TRBV28 to TRBJ1-1; D not resolved. The material sequenced was CD4+ or CD8+ T cells sorted from blood, taken in a trial of the OX40 agonist ivuxolimab. This sequence originates from an adult with an advanced solid tumor such as melanoma, head and neck, liver or kidney cancer. The CDR3 nucleotides read TGTGCCAGCACCGACGACTCTGAAGCTTTCTTT. Protein: CASTDDSEAFF.